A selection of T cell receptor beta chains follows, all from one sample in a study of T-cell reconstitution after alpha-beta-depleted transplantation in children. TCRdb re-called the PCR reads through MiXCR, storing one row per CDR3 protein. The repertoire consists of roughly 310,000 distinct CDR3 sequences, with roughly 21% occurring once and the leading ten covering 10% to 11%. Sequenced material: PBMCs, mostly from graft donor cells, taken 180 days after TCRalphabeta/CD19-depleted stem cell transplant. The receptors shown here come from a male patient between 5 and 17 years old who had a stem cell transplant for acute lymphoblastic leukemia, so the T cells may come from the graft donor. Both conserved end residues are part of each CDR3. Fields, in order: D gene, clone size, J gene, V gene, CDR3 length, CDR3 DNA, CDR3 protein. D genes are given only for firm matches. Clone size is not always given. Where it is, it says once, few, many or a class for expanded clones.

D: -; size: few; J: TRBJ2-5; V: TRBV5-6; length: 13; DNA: TGTGCCAGCAGCATATATGGGGCCGAGACCCAGTACTTC; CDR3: CASSIYGAETQYF
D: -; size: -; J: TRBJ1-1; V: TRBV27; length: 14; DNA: TGTGCCAGCAGTTTATCACAGGTTCACACTGAAGCTTTCTTT; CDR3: CASSLSQVHTEAFF
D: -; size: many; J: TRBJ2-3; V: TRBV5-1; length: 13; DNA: TGCGCCAGCAGCTTGAGCGGCACAGATACGCAGTATTTT; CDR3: CASSLSGTDTQYF
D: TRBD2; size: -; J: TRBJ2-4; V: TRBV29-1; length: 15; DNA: TGCAGCGTTATATCACTAGCGGGAGTCAAAAACATTCAGTACTTC; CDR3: CSVISLAGVKNIQYF
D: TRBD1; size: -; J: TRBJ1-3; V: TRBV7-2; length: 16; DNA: TGTGCCAGCAGCTTGAGGAGGGACAGGGTTGGAAACACCATATATTTT; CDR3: CASSLRRDRVGNTIYF
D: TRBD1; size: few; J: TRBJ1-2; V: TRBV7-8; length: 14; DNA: TGTGCCAGCAGCTCGACAGGGGCCCCTCCCGGCTACACCTTC; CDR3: CASSSTGAPPGYTF
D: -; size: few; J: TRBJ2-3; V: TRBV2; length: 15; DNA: TGTGCCAGCAGCCGGGGCTTCTCTAGCACAGATACGCAGTATTTT; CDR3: CASSRGFSSTDTQYF
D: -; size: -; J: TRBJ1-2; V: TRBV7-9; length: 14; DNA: TGTGCCAGCAGCTTAGATGAGTTTAACTATGGCTACACCTTC; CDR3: CASSLDEFNYGYTF
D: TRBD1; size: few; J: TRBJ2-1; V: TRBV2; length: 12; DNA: TGTGCCAGCACCTGGGACAGGGTAAAGCAGTTCTTC; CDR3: CASTWDRVKQFF
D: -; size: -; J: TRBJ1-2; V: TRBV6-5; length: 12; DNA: TGTGCCAGCAGTCTGGGAGCGGGTGGCTACACCTTC; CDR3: CASSLGAGGYTF
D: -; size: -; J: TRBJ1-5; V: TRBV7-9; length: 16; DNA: TGTGCCAGCAGCTCCGGGGCGAGGGGGATCAATCAGCCCCAGCATTTT; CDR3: CASSSGARGINQPQHF
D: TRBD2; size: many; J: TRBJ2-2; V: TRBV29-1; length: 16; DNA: TGCAGCGTACCTAGCGGTAGCCACATGGGGGAGAGGGAGCTGTTTTTT; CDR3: CSVPSGSHMGERELFF
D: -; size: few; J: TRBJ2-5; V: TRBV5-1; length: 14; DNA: TGCGCCAGCAGCTTGTGGGGTGGCCAAGAGACCCAGTACTTC; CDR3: CASSLWGGQETQYF
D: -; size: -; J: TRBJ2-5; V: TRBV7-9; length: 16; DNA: TGTGCCAGCAGCTTAGCACTCAGGGGCTTGCAAGAGACCCAGTACTTC; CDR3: CASSLALRGLQETQYF
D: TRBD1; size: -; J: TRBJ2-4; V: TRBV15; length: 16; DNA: TGTGCCACCAGCAGACCCCTGACAGGGGGCAAAAACATTCAGTACTTC; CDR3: CATSRPLTGGKNIQYF
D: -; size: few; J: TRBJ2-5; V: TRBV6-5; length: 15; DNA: TGTGCCAGCAGTTACCCCCAGGGGGGCCAAGAGACCCAGTACTTC; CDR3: CASSYPQGGQETQYF
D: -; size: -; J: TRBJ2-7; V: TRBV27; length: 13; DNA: TGTGCCAGCAGTCTTTACGGGGCTTACGAGCAGTACTTC; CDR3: CASSLYGAYEQYF